These T cell receptor beta chains were read from a single sample in a study of beta chain features in type 1 diabetes. Sequencing was performed with immunoSEQ multiplex PCR; in TCRdb, only in-frame clones are kept and a portion is missing. The sample shows nearly 700,000 clones, about an eighth of them seen only once. The specimen sequenced was naive CD4+ T cells from blood. The receptors shown here come from a man in his late teens or twenties with type 1 diabetes. Both conserved end residues are part of each CDR3. A D gene is named only where the DNA matches it firmly. Expanded clones get a size class; other rows say once, few or many, or leave the size out.

>TRBJ2-3|.|TRBV7-3|few
TGTGCCAGCAGCCCCCAGTCAGGGACTGCCACAGATACGCAGTATTTT
CASSPQSGTATDTQYF
>TRBJ1-1|.|TRBV30|few
TGTGCCTGGAGTGTCGATTTGAACACTGAAGCTTTCTTT
CAWSVDLNTEAFF
>TRBJ2-3|TRBD2|TRBV28|.
TGTGCCAGCAGCCCGACTAGCGGGGGGGCCATAGATACGCAGTATTTT
CASSPTSGGAIDTQYF
>TRBJ1-1|.|TRBV7-2|few
TGTGCCAGCAGCTTACCCCAAATAGCTGAAGCTTTCTTT
CASSLPQIAEAFF
>TRBJ1-1|TRBD1|TRBV23-1|few
TGCGCCAGCAGAGTCAAAGGGGTCACAGGGGTCAGGGGAGCTTTCTTT
CASRVKGVTGVRGAFF
>TRBJ1-2|.|TRBV6-1|few
TGTGCCAGCACGCCCCATCAGGTTGGCTACACCTTC
CASTPHQVGYTF
>TRBJ1-5|TRBD1|TRBV10-3|.
TGTGCCATCAGTGAGTGGACAGGGATGAATCAGCCCCAGCATTTT
CAISEWTGMNQPQHF
>TRBJ1-4|.|TRBV5-1|.
TGCGCCAGCAGCCTGCGGAGCCAGGGCCAAAATGAAAAACTGTTTTTT
CASSLRSQGQNEKLFF
>TRBJ2-5|.|TRBV21-1|.
TGTGCCAGCAGCAAAAAAGGCAGAGAGAAAGAGACCCAGTACTTC
CASSKKGREKETQYF
>TRBJ1-5|.|TRBV28|.
TGTGCCAGCAGCACGGGGGAGGGTAATCAGCCCCAGCATTTT
CASSTGEGNQPQHF
>TRBJ1-2|.|TRBV20-1|few
TGCAGTGCTAGAGGAGCGTATGGCTACACCTTC
CSARGAYGYTF
>TRBJ2-7|.|TRBV2|.
TGTGCCACTAAAGACAGGCGGTACGAGCAGTACTTC
CATKDRRYEQYF
>TRBJ1-2|.|TRBV6-1|.
TGTGCCAGCAGTGAAAGGTTCGGGCAGGGAGTCGAAGCTAACTATGGCTACACCTTC
CASSERFGQGVEANYGYTF
>TRBJ2-5|.|TRBV5-1|.
TGCGCCAGCACCCTCCGGGCCCCCTTGGGTATGCAAGAGACCCAGTACTTC
CASTLRAPLGMQETQYF
>TRBJ2-7|.|TRBV7-8|.
TGTGCCAGCAGCTTAACCGGGGATTACGAGCAGTACTTC
CASSLTGDYEQYF
>TRBJ2-5|.|TRBV11-1|.
TGTGCCAGCAGCTCGCCGGGACATCCCCAAGAGACCCAGTACTTC
CASSSPGHPQETQYF
>TRBJ2-3|.|TRBV5-1|.
TGCGCCAGCAGCCCCCCGGGCAACACAGATACGCAGTATTTT
CASSPPGNTDTQYF
>TRBJ2-7|TRBD2|TRBV9|.
TGTGCCAGCAGCGTAGGGGAGGGGTCTAGCGGCCCCTACGAGCAGTACTTC
CASSVGEGSSGPYEQYF
>TRBJ1-6|.|TRBV6-1|.
TGTGCCAGCATTCCCAGGGGTATGGATTCACCCCTCCACTTT
CASIPRGMDSPLHF
>TRBJ2-7|.|TRBV9|.
TGTGCCAGCAGCGTCTTGGGGGGTTCCTACGAGCAGTACTTC
CASSVLGGSYEQYF
>TRBJ1-3|.|TRBV5-4|few
TGTGCCAGCAGCTTGCCCTCCTCTGGAAACACCATATATTTT
CASSLPSSGNTIYF
>TRBJ1-2|TRBD1|TRBV30|.
TGTGCCTGGAGTGACCAGGGGGCGTTTGGCTACACCTTC
CAWSDQGAFGYTF
>TRBJ2-5|.|TRBV5-1|few
TGCGCCAGCAGCTTGGTCGGAGAGACCCAGTACTTC
CASSLVGETQYF
>TRBJ1-2|.|TRBV28|.
TGTGCCAGCAGTTCCCATGTTACACCGGGAGCCCACACCTTC
CASSSHVTPGAHTF
>TRBJ2-2|.|TRBV10-3|.
TGTGCCATCAGCCCAGGACAGACGAACACCGGGGAGCTGTTTTTT
CAISPGQTNTGELFF
>TRBJ2-4|TRBD2|TRBV19|.
TGTGCCAGTAGTATAGACTTCCAGCGGCGGGGGAACATTCAGTACTTC
CASSIDFQRRGNIQYF
>TRBJ2-1|TRBD2|TRBV15|few
TGTGCCACCAGCAGAGTAGCGGGGAGTTACAATGAGCAGTTCTTC
CATSRVAGSYNEQFF
>TRBJ1-1|TRBD1|TRBV5-1|.
TGCGCCAGCGGACCCGACAGGGTGGATGAAGCTTTCTTT
CASGPDRVDEAFF
>TRBJ1-1|TRBD1|TRBV28|.
TGTGCCAGCAGTCAGCTGCATCTGGGACAGGTGAACACTGAAGCTTTCTTT
CASSQLHLGQVNTEAFF
>TRBJ1-2|.|TRBV19|few
TGTGCCAGTAGTATCCGGCAGGGAAACTATGGCTACACCTTC
CASSIRQGNYGYTF
>TRBJ2-1|.|TRBV18|few
TGTGCCAGCTCACCGGTGCCTGGGACAGGCGGGGGGCAGTTCTTC
CASSPVPGTGGGQFF
>TRBJ2-7|.|TRBV18|.
TGTGCCAGCTCACCAGGCATCGACTACGAGCAGTACTTC
CASSPGIDYEQYF
>TRBJ2-5|TRBD2|TRBV30|few
TGTGCCTGGAGTGAACTAGCGGTTCAAGAGACCCAGTACTTC
CAWSELAVQETQYF
>TRBJ2-7|.|TRBV19|few
TGTGCCAGTAGTCGGGGACCTCTTTACGAGCAGTACTTC
CASSRGPLYEQYF
>TRBJ2-7|.|TRBV7-2|.
TGTGCCAGCAGCTTAGCGCAGGGCGTCTCCTACGAGCAGTACTTC
CASSLAQGVSYEQYF
>TRBJ2-5|.|TRBV9|.
TGTGCCAGCAGCGTAGGCCTCGGACAGAACCAAGAGACCCAGTACTTC
CASSVGLGQNQETQYF
>TRBJ2-3|.|TRBV6-6|.
TGTGCCAGCAGTAACCCCGGGGAGGCCCTGACAGATACGCAGTATTTT
CASSNPGEALTDTQYF
>TRBJ1-2|TRBD1|TRBV6-1|.
TGTGCCAGCAGTGTCGACAGGGCTGTTGGCTACACCTTC
CASSVDRAVGYTF
>TRBJ1-3|.|TRBV5-8|.
TGTGCCAGCAGCTTGGGACTCTCTGGAAACACCATATATTTT
CASSLGLSGNTIYF
>TRBJ2-5|TRBD1|TRBV13|few
TGTGCCAGCAGCCCGCGGACAGGGGGCCAAGAGACCCAGTACTTC
CASSPRTGGQETQYF
>TRBJ2-1|.|TRBV7-6|.
TGTGCCAGCAGCCCCAACTACAATGAGCAGTTCTTC
CASSPNYNEQFF
>TRBJ1-4|.|TRBV6-6|few
TGTGCCAGCCTCGACGGAAGCGCAACTAATGAAAAACTGTTTTTT
CASLDGSATNEKLFF
>TRBJ1-1|.|TRBV25-1|few
TGTGCCAGCAGTGGCCCAGGCAGTCGAACTGAAGCTTTCTTT
CASSGPGSRTEAFF
>TRBJ1-1|.|TRBV7-6|.
TGTGCCAGCAGCCCAACAGAGAACACTGAAGCTTTCTTT
CASSPTENTEAFF
>TRBJ1-1|.|TRBV10-3|few
TGTGCCAGCAGTTACTCAGGTAACACTGAAGCTTTCTTT
CASSYSGNTEAFF
>TRBJ1-6|.|TRBV30|.
TGTGCCTGGGGGGGAGGAGATTCACCCCTCCACTTT
CAWGGGDSPLHF
>TRBJ1-1|.|TRBV10-3|.
TGTGCCATCAGTGAGTCGACAGGAACCCCTGAAGCTTTCTTT
CAISESTGTPEAFF
>TRBJ1-4|.|TRBV28|.
TGTGCCAGCAGTTGGGACCTTAATGAAAAACTGTTTTTT
CASSWDLNEKLFF
>TRBJ2-1|.|TRBV2|few
TGTGCCAGCACTTACCAGGTTGAGCAGTTCTTC
CASTYQVEQFF
>TRBJ2-5|.|TRBV10-3|few
TGTGCCATCAGGGGCGACGGAGAGACCCAGTACTTC
CAIRGDGETQYF
>TRBJ2-5|.|TRBV2|.
TGTGCCAGCAGGGGCCCAGGGGATGAGACCCAGTACTTC
CASRGPGDETQYF
>TRBJ2-1|.|TRBV18|few
TGTGCCAGCTCACAGGGCATGGGGACCAACAATGAGCAGTTCTTC
CASSQGMGTNNEQFF
>TRBJ2-3|TRBD1|TRBV7-6|.
TGTGCCAGCAGCCCCGACAGGGTGGATACGCAGTATTTT
CASSPDRVDTQYF
>TRBJ2-7|TRBD2|TRBV4-1|.
TGCGCCAGCAGCCAACTTACTAGCGTCAGCTACGAGCAGTACTTC
CASSQLTSVSYEQYF
>TRBJ1-6|.|TRBV9|.
TGTGCCAGCAGCGTAGTGGGGTTTAATTCACCCCTCCACTTT
CASSVVGFNSPLHF
>TRBJ2-7|TRBD1|TRBV29-1|few
TGCAGCGGCCTGGACAGGTCCTACGAGCAGTACTTC
CSGLDRSYEQYF